This T cell receptor beta chain stems from a study of T cell responses to AZD1222 COVID-19 vaccine (dated by TCRdb to about 2021). The study in broad terms: AZD1222 recipients whose second dose came at about 4 weeks and those whose second dose came at about 12 weeks were combined into one group, since spike-specific TCR depth and breadth did not differ between the two schedules. TCR sequencing covered over 230 trial participants: 207 given two doses of AZD1222 and approximately 26 given two doses of MenACWY control vaccine. Trial participants were enrolled by age into subgroups of 18-55, 56-69 and 70-plus years, and around 140, 26 and 57 TCR-sequenced participants, respectively, were included in these subgroups.

For this clone: This receptor's antigen is unknown. No much larger clonotype is one base removed from it; base qualities were not supplied.

The sample's time point label is to be understood as: baseline before first vaccination. The vaccinee samples were drawn from two UK trials, COV001 and COV002, one of which was a single-blind randomized controlled phase 2/3 trial testing AZD1222 (ChAdOx1 nCoV-19) in healthy adults. Trial participant PBMC samples were collected at day 0 and day 28 after the second dose for TCRbeta chain sequencing. Summary of the overall study and its limitations: Reportedly, almost half of the unique spike-specific TCRs recognized epitopes lying outside the regions that are mutated in the B.1.351 and B.1.1.7 variants. In the small 56-69-year group, the increase in depth fell short of significance, most likely because of low power. The whole spike protein was spanned by vaccine-associated CD4 TCRs, and dominant responses were seen in regions 160-218 and 743-854. Participants were mostly white British and included more females than males, and it was suggested by the authors that clonal diversity may have been underestimated. After two AZD1222 doses, spike-specific TCR breadth and depth were significantly higher than at day 0 and than in MenACWY recipients. Because no day 14 peak-response samples were available, the repertoires could be characterized only after the peak T cell response. Conclusions about previously exposed vaccinees are limited, since just six or seven AZD1222 recipients were seropositive for SARS-CoV-2 at baseline.

Trimmed from V: 3 bases; trimmed from J: 5 bases; junction bases lacking a gene match: 9. The CDR3 goes from the cysteine to the phenylalanine over 15 residues. The read is trimmed to its CDR3 DNA, 45 bases read in frame from base 1. The germline V gene specifies SGHVS as CDR1 and FQNEAQ as CDR2. The CDR3 regions of human TCRbeta chains were analyzed by immunosequencing. The original pipeline was this. TCRs in the repertoires were compared against a reference library of SARS-CoV-2-specific TCRs that had been generated with the MIRA antigen-specificity platform. Breadth was defined as the fraction of unique TCRs that were SARS-CoV-2-associated. Depth was defined as the fraction of total T cells that were SARS-CoV-2-associated. Using the MIRA data, each spike-specific TCR was assigned both to the spike region to which the TCR was reactive and to a CD4 or CD8 class. Log10-transformed breadth and depth values were compared by one-way ANOVA with Sidak's multiple comparisons tests. Drawn from immuneACCESS, this table holds only the in-frame rearrangements with V and J called that TCRdb kept. Clones are partly lost; checked studies trace under half to an unresolved V gene and leave the rest unexplained. The D gene and trimming were derived from the DNA, and the V and J assignments and clone size from that table. The sample has 90,000 to 120,000 clones on record, about 90% of them singletons. The top ten constitute roughly 7% of the sample.

The chain employs TRBV7-8 and TRBJ1-2; 7 nucleotides in the junction match TRBD1. The specimen comprised peripheral blood, sampled on day 0 of AZD1222 vaccination. This receptor was taken from an adult in good health. The bases are TGTGCCAGCAGCTTTGACAGGGCGGCGGGTTATGGCTACACCTTC. This encodes CASSFDRAAGYGYTF. The reference TRBV7-8 and TRBJ1-2 proteins fill in what lies around the CDR3, so the full variable domain reads GAGVSQSPRYKVAKRGQDVALRCDPISGHVSLFWYQQALGQGPEFLTYFQNEAQLDKSGLPSDRFFAERPEGSVSTLKIQRTQQEDSAVYLCASSFDRAAGYGYTFGSGTRLTVV.